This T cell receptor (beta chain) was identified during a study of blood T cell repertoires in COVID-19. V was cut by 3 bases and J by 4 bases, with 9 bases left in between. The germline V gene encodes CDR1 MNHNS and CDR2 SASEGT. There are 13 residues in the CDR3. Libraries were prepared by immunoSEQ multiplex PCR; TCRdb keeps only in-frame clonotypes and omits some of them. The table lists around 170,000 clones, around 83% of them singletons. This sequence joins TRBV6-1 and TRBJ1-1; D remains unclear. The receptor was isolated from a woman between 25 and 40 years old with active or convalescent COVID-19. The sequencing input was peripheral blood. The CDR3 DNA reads TGTGCCAGCAGTGACCGGACTTTCACTGAAGCTTTCTTT. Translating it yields CASSDRTFTEAFF.